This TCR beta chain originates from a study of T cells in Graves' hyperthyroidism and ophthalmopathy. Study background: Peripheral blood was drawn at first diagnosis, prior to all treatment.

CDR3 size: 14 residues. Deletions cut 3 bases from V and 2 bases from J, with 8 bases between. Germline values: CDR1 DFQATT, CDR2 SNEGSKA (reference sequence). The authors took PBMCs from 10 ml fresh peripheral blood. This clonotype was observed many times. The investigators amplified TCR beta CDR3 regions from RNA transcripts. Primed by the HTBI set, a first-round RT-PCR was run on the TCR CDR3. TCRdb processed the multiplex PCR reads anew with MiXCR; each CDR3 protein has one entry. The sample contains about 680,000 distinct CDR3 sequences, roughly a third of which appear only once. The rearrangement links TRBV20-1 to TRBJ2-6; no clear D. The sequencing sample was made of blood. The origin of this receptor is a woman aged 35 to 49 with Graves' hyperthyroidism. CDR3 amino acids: CSASPNAGANVLTF. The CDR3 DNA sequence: TGCAGTGCTAGCCCTAATGCTGGGGCCAACGTCCTGACTTTC.